The 32 T cell receptor beta chains listed next were all sequenced from one sample in a study of blood T cells in healthy people across ages. The use of a sample-barcoded 5' primer and a J-beta primer mix characterized a second PCR of roughly 6 to 11 cycles. Using its own MiXCR run on the 5' RACE reads, TCRdb lists one record per CDR3 protein. The repertoire holds 1.8 million or so distinct CDR3 sequences, with about two fifths as singletons. Sequences were obtained from blood. Source of these receptors: a human donor in good health.

About this clonotype itself: Mismatch with germline at one junction end may stem from a read error. This chain uses TRBV7-2 with TRBJ2-2; 12 nucleotides agree with TRBD2. The CDR3 is 16 residues long. Looked up from germline, CDR1 is SGHTA and CDR2 is FQGNSA. The CDR3 loop reads CASSTRTSGNTGELFF. CDR3 DNA sequence: TGTGCCAGCAGCACCCGGACTAGCGGGAACACCGGGGAACTGTTTTTT.

The gene calls are TRBV4-3 and TRBJ1-5; tentatively, D is TRBD1 (5 bases). The length of the CDR3 is 15 residues. V lost 6 bases and J lost 4, with 16 bases in between. Germline V CDR1 and CDR2: LGHNA, YSLEER. The CDR3 nucleotides are TGCGCCAGCAGTCAACAGGTGGGGAGAAATCAGCCCCAGCATTTT. Translated, it gives CASSQQVGRNQPQHF.

This clonotype was seen only a few times. V gene TRBV28 combines with J gene TRBJ2-4; 8 positions agree with TRBD2. The V and J ends lost 7 bases and 8 bases, in that order; junction bases with no gene match: 7. Looked up from germline, CDR1 is MDHEN and CDR2 is SYDVKM. The CDR3 consists of 13 residues. CDR3 residues: CASISGGVDIQYF. CDR3 nucleotides: TGTGCCAGCATAAGCGGGGGTGTAGACATTCAGTACTTC.

The J gene is TRBJ1-2, the V gene TRBV29-1, with 7 bases identical to TRBD1. The CDR3 sequence is 13 residues long. Looked up from germline, CDR1 is SQVTM and CDR2 is ANQGSEA. V lost 3 bases to trimming and J lost 3 bases; unmatched junction nucleotides: 4. The CDR3 spells CSVEGGTDYGYTF. Here the CDR3 DNA reads TGCAGCGTTGAGGGTGGGACAGACTATGGCTACACCTTC.

This clonotype has only a few counts. The chain uses TRBV6-5 and TRBJ2-1; no clear D gene. This CDR3 is 12 amino acids long. V was clipped by 7 bases and J by 7 bases, with 11 bases between them. Germline V gene data show CDR1 as MNHEY and CDR2 as SVGAGI. This CDR3 is CASTGPRNEQFF. The CDR3 DNA sequence: TGTGCCAGCACCGGACCAAGGAATGAGCAGTTCTTC.

This clonotype was counted between two and nine times. V usage is TRBV10-3 and J usage is TRBJ2-3, with 10 bases that match TRBD2. Germline V gene sequence: CDR1 ENHRY, CDR2 SYGVKD. This CDR3 is built from 16 residues. V was pared by 3 bases and J by 5 bases, with 8 bases of the junction left unmatched. The CDR3 DNA reads TGTGCCATCAGTGATGTTAGCGGGGGGAGGCGAGATACGCAGTATTTT. Encoded protein: CAISDVSGGRRDTQYF.

This chain uses TRBV9 with TRBJ2-5; D perhaps matches TRBD1 (5 bases). Germline V gene lookup returns CDR1 SGDLS and CDR2 YYNGEE. V lost 3 bases and J lost 4, with 13 bases in between. The CDR3 extends over 14 amino acids. CDR3 loop: CASSAAQGLETQYF. The CDR3 DNA is TGTGCCAGCAGCGCTGCCCAGGGTTTAGAGACCCAGTACTTC.

The chain is built from TRBV6-5 and TRBJ1-2; D is possibly TRBD1 (5 bases). This CDR3 region has 13 residues. The V and J ends lost 6 bases and 1 base respectively, with 9 bases between them. CDR1 MNHEY and CDR2 SVGAGI come from the germline V gene. The CDR3, as DNA: TGTGCCAGCAGCAGGGAACTTAACTATGGCTACACCTTC. It codes for CASSRELNYGYTF.

This clonotype was detected only a few times. The gene calls are TRBV10-3 and TRBJ1-1; 7 bases are a match to TRBD1. CDR1 and CDR2 (germline): ENHRY, SYGVKD. Trimming took 7 bases from V and 1 from J; bases not matched to a gene: 6. This CDR3 has 14 residues. DNA for the CDR3: TGTGCCATCACCGCGGGACAGTCGAACACTGAAGCTTTCTTT. Amino acids: CAITAGQSNTEAFF.

This clonotype was found once. The genes are TRBV7-8 and TRBJ1-4; weak D call: TRBD1 (5 bases). The CDR3 contains 16 residues. Trimming removed 3 bases at V and 5 bases at J, with 16 bases between. Looked up from germline, CDR1 is SGHVS and CDR2 is FQNEAQ. The CDR3 protein is CASSLGLTLRNEKLFF. The CDR3 nucleotides are TGTGCCAGCAGCTTGGGACTAACCCTCCGGAATGAAAAACTGTTTTTT. Together with reference TRBV7-8 and TRBJ1-4, the CDR3 gives the full variable domain: GAGVSQSPRYKVAKRGQDVALRCDPISGHVSLFWYQQALGQGPEFLTYFQNEAQLDKSGLPSDRFFAERPEGSVSTLKIQRTQQEDSAVYLCASSLGLTLRNEKLFFGSGTQLSVL.

This clonotype was seen a few times. This sequence joins TRBV7-2 and TRBJ2-5; 10 nucleotides line up with TRBD1. The J call may be in error: the DNA end matches TRBJ2-7 better. The CDR3 has 15 residues. The germline V gene has CDR1 SGHTA and CDR2 FQGNSA. For the CDR3, the DNA is TGTGCCAGCAGCGCGGGACAGGGGATTAGCTACGAGCAGTACTTC. Encoded protein: CASSAGQGISYEQYF.

In this sample, this clonotype turned up a few times. The CDR3 protein is CASSLMGTVGADTQYF. The CDR3 DNA reads TGTGCCAGCAGCTTGATGGGGACCGTGGGGGCAGATACGCAGTATTTT. The V and J genes are TRBV5-4 and TRBJ2-3; D possibly matches TRBD1 or TRBD2 (5 bases each). This CDR3 spans 16 amino acids. Germline V gives CDR1 SGHNT, CDR2 YYREEE (reference sequence). The germline V and J ends were trimmed by 1 base and 4 bases, with 16 bases remaining between them.

This rearrangement joins TRBV7-9 to TRBJ2-7; D is tentatively TRBD1 or TRBD2 (6 bases each). V lost 4 bases and J lost 4, with 20 bases in between. The V gene's germline CDR1 is SEHNR and CDR2 FQNEAQ (reference sequence). This CDR3 has 16 amino acids. The CDR3 coding sequence is TGTGCCAGCAGCTCCTCTTTACGAGGGGGGCTGTACGAGCAGTACTTC. Translated: CASSSSLRGGLYEQYF.

The J gene is TRBJ2-5, the V gene TRBV5-1; no definite D call. CDR3 length: 14 amino acids. The V and J ends lost 3 bases and 2 bases respectively, with 11 bases between them. CDR1 and CDR2 (germline): SGHRS, YFSETQ. DNA of the CDR3: TGCGCCAGCAGCTCGTACCAGTTGCAAGAGACCCAGTACTTC. As protein: CASSSYQLQETQYF.

This chain joins TRBV7-3 and TRBJ2-1; TRBD2 agrees at 13 bases. V lost 5 bases and J lost 9; bases outside the gene matches: 7. The CDR3 is 15 residues long. CDR1 and CDR2 from the germline V gene are SGHTA and FQGTGA. CDR3 DNA: TGTGCCAGCAGCGACGGGACTAGCGGGGTGGGTGAGCAGTTCTTC. Translating it yields CASSDGTSGVGEQFF. Variable domain in full (rest from reference TRBV7-3 and TRBJ2-1): GAGVSQTPSNKVTEKGKYVELRCDPISGHTALYWYRQSLGQGPEFLIYFQGTGAADDSGLPNDRFFAVRPEGSVSTLKIQRTERGDSAVYLCASSDGTSGVGEQFFGPGTRLTVL.

The CDR3 sequence is CASSLGRQGGNTEAFF. The DNA for the CDR3 is TGTGCCAGCAGCTTGGGAAGACAGGGGGGGAACACTGAAGCTTTCTTT. The chain is built from TRBV7-2 and TRBJ1-1; 9 positions agree with TRBD1. The V gene's germline CDR1 is SGHTA and CDR2 FQGNSA. With 3 bases clipped from V and 1 base from J, the junction kept 6 bases outside the gene matches. The CDR3 runs 16 residues. Full variable domain (missing parts from reference TRBV7-2 and TRBJ1-1): GAGVSQSPSNKVTEKGKDVELRCDPISGHTALYWYRQSLGQGLEFLIYFQGNSAPDKSGLPSDRFSAERTGGSVSTLTIQRTQQEDSAVYLCASSLGRQGGNTEAFFGQGTRLTVV.

Concerning this clonotype: The final CDR3 position lacks the conserved phenylalanine or tryptophan, pointing to a likely read error. J is TRBJ2-4 and V is TRBV6-5, with TRBD1 matching 7 bases. Germline loops: CDR1 MNHEY, CDR2 SVGAGI. This CDR3 contains 13 residues. V dropped 6 bases and J dropped 5; count of bases not matched to a gene: 4. The CDR3 is CASRSTGQNIQYS. In DNA form, the CDR3 reads TGTGCCAGCAGATCGACAGGGCAAAACATTCAGTACTCC.

This chain joins TRBV20-1 and TRBJ2-3, with TRBD2 identical over 7 bases. The CDR3 sequence is 15 residues long. V shed 1 base, J shed 2 bases, and the junction held 6 bases outside the gene matches. CDR1 and CDR2 (germline): DFQATT, SNEGSKA (reference sequence). CDR3 sequence (DNA): TGCAGTGCTAGAGGGCGGGGGTCCATCACAGATACGCAGTATTTT. Protein sequence: CSARGRGSITDTQYF.

The chain joins TRBV5-1 to TRBJ2-2; tentatively, D is TRBD1 (5 bases). The V gene lost 0 bases and the J gene lost 1 base, with 7 bases spanning the gap. Germline V lookup: CDR1 SGHRS, CDR2 YFSETQ. The CDR3 totals 15 residues. DNA of the CDR3: TGCGCCAGCAGCTTGGAGGGGCAGAACACCGGGGAGCTGTTTTTT. This gives the protein CASSLEGQNTGELFF.

This clonotype was seen a few times. The rearrangement links TRBV7-2 to TRBJ1-1; D uncertain. Trimming left V 1 base short and J 10 bases short, with 7 bases between. Germline values: CDR1 SGHTA, CDR2 FQGNSA. The CDR3 is 11 amino acids. The CDR3 sequence is CASSLGAVAFF. The DNA for the CDR3 is TGTGCCAGCAGCTTAGGGGCGGTAGCTTTCTTT.

This clonotype showed up just a few times. V and J are TRBV5-5 and TRBJ2-7; D remains ambiguous. CDR1 is SGHKS, CDR2 YYEKEE, per germline (reference sequence). V was cut by 5 bases and J by 0 bases, with 6 bases left in between. This CDR3 spans 12 amino acids. The CDR3 bases are TGTGCCAGCAGGGCCGGCTCCTACGAGCAGTACTTC. It translates to CASRAGSYEQYF.

The V and J genes are TRBV5-1 and TRBJ2-5, with a weak D call TRBD2 (6 bases). The J call is in doubt because the DNA end fits TRBJ2-7 better. Per the germline V gene, CDR1 is SGHRS and CDR2 is YFSETQ. The CDR3 sequence is 14 residues long. The CDR3 coding sequence is TGCGCCAGCAGCCTCAATAGCCGGGGACTCGAGCAGTACTTC. It yields the protein CASSLNSRGLEQYF.

The chain joins TRBV4-1 to TRBJ1-3; D is unresolved. The CDR3 runs 13 residues. CDR1 is MGHRA and CDR2 is YSYEKL in the germline V gene. Trimming took 1 base from V and 4 from J, leaving 5 bases between them. CDR3 sequence (DNA): TGCGCCAGCAGCCAAGTGTTGGGAAACACCATATATTTT. Translated: CASSQVLGNTIYF.

The chain joins TRBV29-1 to TRBJ1-6; 9 nucleotides agree with TRBD1. This CDR3 spans 14 amino acids. The J segment lost 8 bases and the V segment lost 6 bases, leaving 8 bases of the junction unmatched. Germline lookup yields CDR1 SQVTM and CDR2 ANQGSEA. In DNA, the CDR3 is TGCAGCGTGGGCGAGGGACAGGGCCATTCACCCCTCCACTTT. This sequence encodes CSVGEGQGHSPLHF.

V is TRBV10-3 and J is TRBJ2-5, with D perhaps matching TRBD2 (5 bases). The CDR3 runs 16 residues. Trimming removed 3 bases at V and 1 base at J, with 15 bases between. The germline CDR1 and CDR2 sequences are ENHRY and SYGVKD. CDR3 nucleotides: TGTGCCATCAGTGACCGGGGTCGACGGGTCCAAGAGACCCAGTACTTC. This gives the protein CAISDRGRRVQETQYF.

The sample holds a few counts of this clonotype. This chain links TRBV6-5 with TRBJ2-7; a possible D gene is TRBD1 (5 bases). Trimming pared 3 bases from V and 3 bases from J, leaving 12 bases between. The CDR3 has 14 amino acids. Germline values: CDR1 MNHEY, CDR2 SVGAGI. Here the CDR3 reads CASSYRRQGYEQYF. As DNA, the CDR3 is TGTGCCAGCAGTTATCGGCGGCAGGGCTACGAGCAGTACTTC.

The genes are TRBV5-1 and TRBJ2-5; possible D gene TRBD1, 6 bases. Germline V gene lookup returns CDR1 SGHRS and CDR2 YFSETQ. The CDR3 sequence is 17 residues long. V lost 4 bases and J lost 7, with 26 bases in between. The CDR3 DNA follows: TGCGCCAGCAGCAACCTAGCTCAGGGGTCTCGCGAGGGGACCCAGTACTTC. This encodes CASSNLAQGSREGTQYF.

This rearrangement joins TRBV6-2 or TRBV6-3 to TRBJ1-2, with D unclear. V shed 7 bases and J shed 4 bases, with 10 bases lying between them. Germline loops: CDR1 MNHEY, CDR2 SVGEGT. CDR3 length: 12 amino acids. The CDR3 nucleotides read TGTGCCAGCACCCACGCCCGCTATGGCTACACCTTC. Translation gives CASTHARYGYTF.

The rearrangement links TRBV29-1 to TRBJ2-7; 10 nucleotides line up with TRBD2. The V gene's germline CDR1 is SQVTM and CDR2 ANQGSEA. With V trimmed by 7 bases and J by 2 bases, 8 bases remained unmatched. The length of the CDR3 is 14 residues. CDR3 sequence (DNA): TGCAGCGGGGTAATAGCGGGGGGAACCTACGAGCAGTACTTC. Translation: CSGVIAGGTYEQYF.

V gene TRBV28 combines with J gene TRBJ2-5; 11 nucleotides agree with TRBD1. Germline trimming cut 7 bases from V and 0 bases from J; bases unmatched to any gene: 7. Germline CDR1 is MDHEN and CDR2 is SYDVKM. CDR3 length: 16 residues. The CDR3 here is CASKSPGQGDQETQYF. The CDR3 DNA follows: TGTGCCAGCAAATCACCGGGACAGGGGGACCAAGAGACCCAGTACTTC.

V gene TRBV10-3 combines with J gene TRBJ2-7; TRBD2 is a possible D gene (5 bases). Trimming took 4 bases from V and 3 from J, leaving 16 bases between them. Germline CDR1 ENHRY, CDR2 SYGVKD. This CDR3 contains 15 residues. CDR3 nucleotides: TGTGCCATCAGTGGGGAAGGAGGTCGAAACTACGAGCAGTACTTC. Residues: CAISGEGGRNYEQYF.

This rearrangement joins TRBV18 to TRBJ2-4; D is unclear. The DNA matches TRBJ2-7 better at its end, which makes the J call doubtful. The CDR3 is 15 amino acids. CDR1 KGHSH and CDR2 LQKENI come from the germline V gene. The CDR3 nucleotides read TGTGCCAGCTCACCACTAGGGCAGCCCAACTACGAGCAGTACTTC. Its translation: CASSPLGQPNYEQYF.